This entry is about one T cell receptor beta chain. This clone was detected once. Its antigen is not yet known. Base qualities are not at hand, and no much larger clone is one base apart. The donors were healthy, HIV-negative adults who had no recently reported acute infections or vaccinations. All donors were Caucasian adults living in Nashville, Tennessee, USA. Magnetic negative selection was used to enrich CD4+ T cells, after which naive cells were positively selected on CD45RA and the negative fraction became the memory subset. Blood was collected by leukapheresis, and PBMCs were isolated by Ficoll-Histopaque density gradient centrifugation and then cryopreserved in liquid nitrogen vapor phase. Analytical flow cytometry was used to check the purity and quantity of every magnetically sorted T cell population. Each sorted fraction had its genomic DNA isolated and then quantified by UV absorbance on a Nanodrop 2000c.

This record belongs to a study of shared clonotypes between healthy human individuals (dated by TCRdb to 2018 to 2021). For the study in its entirety: A few men and a couple of women, aged 18 to 49 years, made up the cohort. Leukapheresis yielded between about 0.9 and 9.5 billion PBMCs per donor. For each donor, three plates each were used for CD4 naive and CD4 memory, two plates were used for CD8 naive, and one plate was used for CD8 memory. To estimate repertoire size and how much clonotypes are shared between individuals, the study performed deep sequencing of blood TCR repertoires from a few healthy adults. Different laboratories and diverse techniques were used to prepare libraries and sequence TCR repertoires, to increase sequencing depth and limit assay-specific biases. Study-level results and caveats: Clonotypes shared by all four sorted-subset donors showed higher generation probabilities than non-shared clonotypes. Based on pairwise subsampling, the degree of clonotype sharing among donors was expected to be affected by sequencing depth. Rarefaction of sorted-subset datasets indicated incomplete sequencing despite the large sequencing depth. Sampling was restricted to blood, and TCR repertoires in tissue are likely to differ from TCR repertoires in blood. Across a handful of donors, around 5% of naive CD4, approximately 3.5% of naive CD8, about 2.3% of memory CD4, and under 0.45% of memory CD8 clonotypes were shared. Naive subsets generally had larger estimated clonotype richness than memory subsets did. Because the study included a small number of donors, the genetic and exposure-history diversity represented was limited.

Using the deep immunoSEQ assay, multiplex PCR amplified TCR CDR3 regions from genomic DNA. Extracted genomic DNA from each cell subset was distributed evenly across all wells of several immunoSEQ 96-well plates, and each plate was treated as a replicate. For sorted subsets, approximately 210 ng genomic DNA, equal to 25,000 to 35,000 T cell genomes, was loaded into each replicate PCR. The purified libraries were quantified using a Qubit 3.0 fluorometer, sized with a Bioanalyzer 2100, and then quantified again using the KAPA Library Quantification kit. Every immunoSEQ 96-well plate was sequenced on a separate single-read 150-cycle Illumina NextSeq 550 flow cell. On the authors' methods: The immunoSEQ output contained only junctional sequences without quality scores, so filtering could not match that applied to full-length reads. To assign V/J genes and CDR3, sequences were annotated against IMGT germline references using PyIR, a Python wrapper for IgBLAST v1.9. Reads were removed for weak V/J assignments (E-value above 1e-6), missing CDR3, stop codons, out-of-frame junctions, or ambiguous translated residues. V3J clonotypes were defined as sequences sharing an identical inferred V gene, J gene, and CDR3 amino acid sequence. Percentage overlap between repertoires was calculated by dividing the number of shared unique clonotypes by the size of the smaller repertoire. RTK rarefaction, the Chao1 estimator, and Recon v2.1 estimates of unobserved clonotypes were used to assess repertoire richness. Generation probabilities for all TCRbeta clonotypes obtained by the gDNA method from several donors were computed using OLGA. Drawn from immuneACCESS, this table holds only the in-frame rearrangements with V and J called that TCRdb kept. Clones are partly lost; checked studies trace under half to an unresolved V gene and leave the rest unexplained. From that table come the V and J calls and clone size; the DNA was used to work out D and trimming. The sample records approximately 340,000 clones, 70% to 75% of which are singletons. 10% of the sample is taken by the ten largest.

The source of this sequence is a man aged 25 to 40 in good health. Source material: memory CD4+ T cells sorted from blood. The cell subset or site label of this sample denotes: CD45RA-negative fraction.

The base sequence is TGCAGCGTTGAAGTCAATCGGGGTGGGGAAAAACTGTTTTTT. This sequence encodes CSVEVNRGGEKLFF. Here the chain combines TRBV29-1 and TRBJ1-4; too little of a D gene remains to name it. The CDR3, cysteine through phenylalanine, is 14 amino acids long. CDR3 DNA is the only sequence kept; it has 42 bases, read in frame from the first base. CDR1 and CDR2 were assigned from the germline V gene as SQVTM and ANQGSEA. V loses 1 base, J loses 8 bases, and the germline ends lie 14 bases apart.